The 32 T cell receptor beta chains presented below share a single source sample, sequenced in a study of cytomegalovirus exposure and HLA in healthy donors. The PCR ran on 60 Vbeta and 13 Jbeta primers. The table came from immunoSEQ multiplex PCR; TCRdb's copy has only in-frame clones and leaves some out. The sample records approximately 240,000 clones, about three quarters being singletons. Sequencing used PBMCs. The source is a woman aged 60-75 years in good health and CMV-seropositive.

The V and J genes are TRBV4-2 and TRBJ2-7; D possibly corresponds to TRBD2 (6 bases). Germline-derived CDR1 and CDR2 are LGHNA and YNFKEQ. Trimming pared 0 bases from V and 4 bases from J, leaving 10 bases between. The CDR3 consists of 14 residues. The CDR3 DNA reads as TGTGCCAGCAGCCAAGAGGGACTCGATTACGAGCAGTACTTC. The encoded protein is CASSQEGLDYEQYF.

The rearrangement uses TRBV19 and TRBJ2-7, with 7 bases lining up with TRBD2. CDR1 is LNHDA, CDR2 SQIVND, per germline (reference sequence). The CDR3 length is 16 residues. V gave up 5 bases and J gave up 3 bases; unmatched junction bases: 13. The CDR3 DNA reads TGTGCCAGTAGTGCACAAGGGAGGGAAGGCCTCTACGAGCAGTACTTC. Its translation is CASSAQGREGLYEQYF.

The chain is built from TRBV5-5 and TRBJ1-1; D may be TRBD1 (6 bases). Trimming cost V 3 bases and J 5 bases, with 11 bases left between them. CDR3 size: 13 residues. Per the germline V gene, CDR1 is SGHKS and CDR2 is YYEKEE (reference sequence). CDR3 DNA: TGTGCCAGCAGCTGGGATGACAGGACTGAAGCTTTCTTT. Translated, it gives CASSWDDRTEAFF.

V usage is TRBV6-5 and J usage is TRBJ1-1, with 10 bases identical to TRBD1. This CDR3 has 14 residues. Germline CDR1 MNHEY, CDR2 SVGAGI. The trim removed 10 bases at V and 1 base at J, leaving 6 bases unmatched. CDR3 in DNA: TGTGCCACCGGGACAGGGGACGCGAACACTGAAGCTTTCTTT. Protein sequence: CATGTGDANTEAFF.

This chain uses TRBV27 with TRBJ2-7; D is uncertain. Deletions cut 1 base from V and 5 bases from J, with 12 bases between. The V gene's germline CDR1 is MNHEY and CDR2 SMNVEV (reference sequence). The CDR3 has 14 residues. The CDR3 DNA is TGTGCCAGCAGTTTATGGGCAGCCCCCCACGAGCAGTACTTC. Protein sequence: CASSLWAAPHEQYF.

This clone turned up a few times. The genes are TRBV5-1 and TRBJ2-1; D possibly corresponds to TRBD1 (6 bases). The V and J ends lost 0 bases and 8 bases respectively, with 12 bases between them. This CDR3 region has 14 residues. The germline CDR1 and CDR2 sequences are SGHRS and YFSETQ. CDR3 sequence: CASSLGAEGDEQFF. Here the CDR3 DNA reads TGCGCCAGCAGCTTGGGCGCCGAGGGGGATGAGCAGTTCTTC.

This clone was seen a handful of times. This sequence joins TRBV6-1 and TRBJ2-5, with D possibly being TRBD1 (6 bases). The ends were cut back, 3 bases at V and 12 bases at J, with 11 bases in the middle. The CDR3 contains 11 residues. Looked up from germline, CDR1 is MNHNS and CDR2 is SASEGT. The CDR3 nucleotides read TGTGCCAGCAGTGATTGGACAGAGGAGTACTTC. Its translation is CASSDWTEEYF.

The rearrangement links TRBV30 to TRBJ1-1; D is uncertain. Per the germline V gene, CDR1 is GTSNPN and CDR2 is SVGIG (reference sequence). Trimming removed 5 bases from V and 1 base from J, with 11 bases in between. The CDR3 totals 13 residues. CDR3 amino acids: CAWEAGGNTEAFF. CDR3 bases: TGTGCCTGGGAAGCGGGCGGGAACACTGAAGCTTTCTTT.

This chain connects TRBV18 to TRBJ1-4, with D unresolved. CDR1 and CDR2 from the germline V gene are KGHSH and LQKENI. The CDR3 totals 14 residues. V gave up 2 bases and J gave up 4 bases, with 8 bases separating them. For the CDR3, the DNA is TGTGCCAGCTCACCAAACAGCAATAATGAAAAACTGTTTTTT. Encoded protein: CASSPNSNNEKLFF.

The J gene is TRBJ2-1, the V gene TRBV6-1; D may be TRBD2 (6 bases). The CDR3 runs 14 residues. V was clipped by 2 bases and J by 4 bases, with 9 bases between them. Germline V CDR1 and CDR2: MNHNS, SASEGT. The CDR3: CASSESGLYNEQFF. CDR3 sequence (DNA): TGTGCCAGCAGTGAATCGGGACTTTACAATGAGCAGTTCTTC.

CDR3 sequence (DNA): TGTGCCAGTTGCGTCGGGGGGGCCAACTATGGCTACACCTTC. Amino acid sequence: CASCVGGANYGYTF. The chain carries TRBV19 and TRBJ1-2; possible D gene TRBD1, 6 bases. The V end lost 8 bases, the J end lost 2 bases, and 15 bases lay between the germline ends. The CDR3 has 14 amino acids. From germline, CDR1 is LNHDA and CDR2 SQIVND (reference sequence).

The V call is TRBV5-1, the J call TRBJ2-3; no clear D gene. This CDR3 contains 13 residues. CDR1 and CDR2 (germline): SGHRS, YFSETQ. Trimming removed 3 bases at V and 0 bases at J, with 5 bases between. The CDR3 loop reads CASSSQSTDTQYF. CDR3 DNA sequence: TGCGCCAGCAGCTCACAAAGCACAGATACGCAGTATTTT.

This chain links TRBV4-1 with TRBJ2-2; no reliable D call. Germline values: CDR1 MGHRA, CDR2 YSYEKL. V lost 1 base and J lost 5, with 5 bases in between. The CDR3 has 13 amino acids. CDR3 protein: CASSQAVTGELFF. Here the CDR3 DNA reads TGCGCCAGCAGCCAAGCGGTTACCGGGGAGCTGTTTTTT.

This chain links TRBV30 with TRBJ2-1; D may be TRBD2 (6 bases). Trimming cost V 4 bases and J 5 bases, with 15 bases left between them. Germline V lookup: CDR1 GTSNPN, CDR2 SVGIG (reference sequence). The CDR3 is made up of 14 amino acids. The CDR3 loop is CAWNLFSGNNEQFF. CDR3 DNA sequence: TGTGCCTGGAATCTCTTTAGCGGAAACAATGAGCAGTTCTTC.

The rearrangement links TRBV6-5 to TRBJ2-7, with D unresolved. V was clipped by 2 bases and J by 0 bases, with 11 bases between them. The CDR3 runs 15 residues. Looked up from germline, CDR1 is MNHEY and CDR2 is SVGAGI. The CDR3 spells CASSYGQPSSYEQYF. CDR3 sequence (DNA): TGTGCCAGCAGTTACGGGCAGCCAAGCTCCTACGAGCAGTACTTC.

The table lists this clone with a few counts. The CDR3 spells CASSPHQGRDNSPLHF. CDR3 sequence (DNA): TGTGCCAGCAGCCCACACCAGGGGAGGGATAATTCACCCCTCCACTTT. The chain carries TRBV7-2 and TRBJ1-6; D is perhaps TRBD1 (6 bases). This CDR3 is built from 16 residues. Deletions cut 5 bases from V and 5 bases from J, with 16 bases between. Germline values: CDR1 SGHTA, CDR2 FQGNSA.

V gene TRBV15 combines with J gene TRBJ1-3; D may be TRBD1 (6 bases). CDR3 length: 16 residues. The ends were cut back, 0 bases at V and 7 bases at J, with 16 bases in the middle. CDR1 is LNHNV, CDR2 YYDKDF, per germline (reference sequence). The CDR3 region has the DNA TGTGCCACCAGCAGAGATCACGCGACAGGCGGTAACACCATATATTTT. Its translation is CATSRDHATGGNTIYF.

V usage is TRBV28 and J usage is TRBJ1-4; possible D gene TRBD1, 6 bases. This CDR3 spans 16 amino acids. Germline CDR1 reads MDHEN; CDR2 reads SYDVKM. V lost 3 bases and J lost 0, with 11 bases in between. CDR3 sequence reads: CASSLGAQATNEKLFF. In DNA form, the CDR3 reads TGTGCCAGCAGTTTGGGGGCTCAAGCAACTAATGAAAAACTGTTTTTT.

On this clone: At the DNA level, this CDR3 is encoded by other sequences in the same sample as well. CDR3 sequence (DNA): TGTGCCAGCAGCGCGGGGGGGGAAGAGCAGTACTTC. Its translation: CASSAGGEEQYF. V usage is TRBV9 and J usage is TRBJ2-7; 8 positions agree with TRBD2. CDR1 is SGDLS and CDR2 is YYNGEE in the germline V gene. Losses at the gene ends were 3 bases for V and 7 bases for J; bases not matched to a gene: 3. This CDR3 is built from 12 residues.

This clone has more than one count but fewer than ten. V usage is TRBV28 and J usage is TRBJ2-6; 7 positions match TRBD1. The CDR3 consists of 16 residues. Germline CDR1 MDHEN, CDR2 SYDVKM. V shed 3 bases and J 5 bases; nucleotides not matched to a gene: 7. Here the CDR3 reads CASSFLGGRRANVLTF. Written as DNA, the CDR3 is TGTGCCAGCAGTTTTTTAGGGGGCCGCCGGGCCAACGTCCTGACTTTC.

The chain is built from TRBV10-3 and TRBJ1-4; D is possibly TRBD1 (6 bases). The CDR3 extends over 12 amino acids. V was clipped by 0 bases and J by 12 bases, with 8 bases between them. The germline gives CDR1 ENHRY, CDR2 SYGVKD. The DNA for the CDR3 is TGTGCCATCAGTGAGTCGTGGACAGAACTGTTTTTT. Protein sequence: CAISESWTELFF.

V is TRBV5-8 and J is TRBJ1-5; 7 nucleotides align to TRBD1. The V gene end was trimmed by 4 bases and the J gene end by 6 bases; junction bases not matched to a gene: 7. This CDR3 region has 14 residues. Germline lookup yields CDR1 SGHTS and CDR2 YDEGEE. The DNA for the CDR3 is TGTGCCAGCAGCCCGAGGACAGGAGTTCAGCCCCAGCATTTT. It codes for CASSPRTGVQPQHF.

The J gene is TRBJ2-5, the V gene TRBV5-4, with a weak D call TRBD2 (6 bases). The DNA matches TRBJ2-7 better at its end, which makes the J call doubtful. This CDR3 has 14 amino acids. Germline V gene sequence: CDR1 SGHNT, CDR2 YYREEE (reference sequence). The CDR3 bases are TGTGCCAGCAGCTTCGGGAGCGGCGGATACGAGCAGTACTTC. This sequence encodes CASSFGSGGYEQYF.

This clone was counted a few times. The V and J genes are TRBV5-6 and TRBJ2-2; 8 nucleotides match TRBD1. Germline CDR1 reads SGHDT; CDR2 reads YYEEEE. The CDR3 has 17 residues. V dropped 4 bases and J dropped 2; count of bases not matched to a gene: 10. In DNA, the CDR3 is TGTGCCAGCAGCCCAATCACCGGGACAGGCAACACCGGGGAGCTGTTTTTT. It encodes CASSPITGTGNTGELFF.

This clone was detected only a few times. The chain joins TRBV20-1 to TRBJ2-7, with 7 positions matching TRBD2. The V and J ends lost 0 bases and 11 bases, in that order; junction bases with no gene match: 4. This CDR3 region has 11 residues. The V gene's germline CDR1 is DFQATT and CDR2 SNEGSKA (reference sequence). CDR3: CSARDPAGEYF. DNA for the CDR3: TGCAGTGCTAGAGATCCGGCGGGAGAGTACTTC.

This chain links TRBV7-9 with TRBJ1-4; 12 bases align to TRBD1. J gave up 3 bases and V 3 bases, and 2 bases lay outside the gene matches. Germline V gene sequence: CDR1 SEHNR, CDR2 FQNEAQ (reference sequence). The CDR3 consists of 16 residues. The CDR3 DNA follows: TGTGCCAGCAGCTTGGGACAGGGGGCGCCTAATGAAAAACTGTTTTTT. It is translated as CASSLGQGAPNEKLFF.

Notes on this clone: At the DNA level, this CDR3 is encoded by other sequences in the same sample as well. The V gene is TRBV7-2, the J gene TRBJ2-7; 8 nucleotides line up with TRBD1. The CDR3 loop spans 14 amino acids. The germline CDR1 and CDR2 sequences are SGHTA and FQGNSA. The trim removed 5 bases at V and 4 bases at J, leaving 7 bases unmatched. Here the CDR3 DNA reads TGTGCCAGCAGCCTAGGACAGGGAGCTTACGAGCAGTACTTC. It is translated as CASSLGQGAYEQYF. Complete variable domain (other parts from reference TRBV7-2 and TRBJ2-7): GAGVSQSPSNKVTEKGKDVELRCDPISGHTALYWYRQSLGQGLEFLIYFQGNSAPDKSGLPSDRFSAERTGGSVSTLTIQRTQQEDSAVYLCASSLGQGAYEQYFGPGTRLTVT.

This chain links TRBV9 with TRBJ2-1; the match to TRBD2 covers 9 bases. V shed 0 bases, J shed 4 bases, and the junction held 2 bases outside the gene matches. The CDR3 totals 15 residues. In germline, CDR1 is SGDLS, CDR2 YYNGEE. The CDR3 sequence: CASSVVSGGYNEQFF. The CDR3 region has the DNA TGTGCCAGCAGCGTAGTCAGCGGGGGGTACAATGAGCAGTTCTTC.

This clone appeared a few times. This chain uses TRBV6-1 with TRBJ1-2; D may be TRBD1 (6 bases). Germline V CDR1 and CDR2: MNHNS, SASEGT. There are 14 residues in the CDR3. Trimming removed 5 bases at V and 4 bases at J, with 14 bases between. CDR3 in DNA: TGTGCCAGCAGTTTGGGCGGGGGCCCCTATGGCTACACCTTC. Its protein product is CASSLGGGPYGYTF.

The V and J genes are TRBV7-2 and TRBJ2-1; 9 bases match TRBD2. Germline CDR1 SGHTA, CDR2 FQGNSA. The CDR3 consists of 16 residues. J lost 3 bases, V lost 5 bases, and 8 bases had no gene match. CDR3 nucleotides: TGTGCCAGCAGCCGGGGCGCTAGCGGGGTCTACAATGAGCAGTTCTTC. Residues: CASSRGASGVYNEQFF.

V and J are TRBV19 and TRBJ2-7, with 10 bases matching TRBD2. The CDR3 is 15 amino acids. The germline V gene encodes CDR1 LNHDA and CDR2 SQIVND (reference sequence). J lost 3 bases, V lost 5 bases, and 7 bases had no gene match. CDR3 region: CASSATGTSDYEQYF. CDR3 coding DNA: TGTGCCAGTAGTGCGACCGGGACTAGCGACTACGAGCAGTACTTC.

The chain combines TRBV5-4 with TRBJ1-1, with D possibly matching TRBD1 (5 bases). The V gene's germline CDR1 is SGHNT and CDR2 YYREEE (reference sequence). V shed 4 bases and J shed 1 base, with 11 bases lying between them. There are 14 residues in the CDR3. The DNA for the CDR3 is TGTGCCAGCAGCCCACCAGGGCGGAACACTGAAGCTTTCTTT. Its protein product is CASSPPGRNTEAFF.